This TCR beta chain comes out of a study of T cell responses to AZD1222 COVID-19 vaccine. This CDR3 contains 14 residues. The germline V gene encodes CDR1 SEHNR and CDR2 FQNEAQ (reference sequence). J lost 3 bases, V lost 7 bases, and 8 bases had no gene match. Points on this clone: The antigen is unknown.

The method was immunoSEQ multiplex PCR; TCRdb's version includes in-frame clones alone and lacks a portion of them. The sample has some 170,000 clones; around 94% are singletons. Study-wide results and limits: Researchers report vaccine-associated CD4 TCRs spanning spike, with dominance at 160-218 and 743-854. Close to half of spike-specific TCRs reportedly recognize unmutated variant regions.

This material consisted of peripheral blood, taken 28 days after the second AZD1222 dose. The receptor was derived from an adult who received the AZD1222 COVID-19 vaccine. The genes are TRBV7-9 and TRBJ2-7; TRBD1 agrees at 8 bases. Here the CDR3 reads CASNQGQGVYEQYF. CDR3 bases: TGTGCCAGCAACCAAGGACAGGGAGTCTACGAGCAGTACTTC. Together with reference TRBV7-9 and TRBJ2-7, the CDR3 gives the full variable domain: DTGVSQNPRHKITKRGQNVTFRCDPISEHNRLYWYRQTLGQGPEFLTYFQNEAQLEKSRLLSDRFSAERPKGSFSTLEIQRTEQGDSAMYLCASNQGQGVYEQYFGPGTRLTVT.